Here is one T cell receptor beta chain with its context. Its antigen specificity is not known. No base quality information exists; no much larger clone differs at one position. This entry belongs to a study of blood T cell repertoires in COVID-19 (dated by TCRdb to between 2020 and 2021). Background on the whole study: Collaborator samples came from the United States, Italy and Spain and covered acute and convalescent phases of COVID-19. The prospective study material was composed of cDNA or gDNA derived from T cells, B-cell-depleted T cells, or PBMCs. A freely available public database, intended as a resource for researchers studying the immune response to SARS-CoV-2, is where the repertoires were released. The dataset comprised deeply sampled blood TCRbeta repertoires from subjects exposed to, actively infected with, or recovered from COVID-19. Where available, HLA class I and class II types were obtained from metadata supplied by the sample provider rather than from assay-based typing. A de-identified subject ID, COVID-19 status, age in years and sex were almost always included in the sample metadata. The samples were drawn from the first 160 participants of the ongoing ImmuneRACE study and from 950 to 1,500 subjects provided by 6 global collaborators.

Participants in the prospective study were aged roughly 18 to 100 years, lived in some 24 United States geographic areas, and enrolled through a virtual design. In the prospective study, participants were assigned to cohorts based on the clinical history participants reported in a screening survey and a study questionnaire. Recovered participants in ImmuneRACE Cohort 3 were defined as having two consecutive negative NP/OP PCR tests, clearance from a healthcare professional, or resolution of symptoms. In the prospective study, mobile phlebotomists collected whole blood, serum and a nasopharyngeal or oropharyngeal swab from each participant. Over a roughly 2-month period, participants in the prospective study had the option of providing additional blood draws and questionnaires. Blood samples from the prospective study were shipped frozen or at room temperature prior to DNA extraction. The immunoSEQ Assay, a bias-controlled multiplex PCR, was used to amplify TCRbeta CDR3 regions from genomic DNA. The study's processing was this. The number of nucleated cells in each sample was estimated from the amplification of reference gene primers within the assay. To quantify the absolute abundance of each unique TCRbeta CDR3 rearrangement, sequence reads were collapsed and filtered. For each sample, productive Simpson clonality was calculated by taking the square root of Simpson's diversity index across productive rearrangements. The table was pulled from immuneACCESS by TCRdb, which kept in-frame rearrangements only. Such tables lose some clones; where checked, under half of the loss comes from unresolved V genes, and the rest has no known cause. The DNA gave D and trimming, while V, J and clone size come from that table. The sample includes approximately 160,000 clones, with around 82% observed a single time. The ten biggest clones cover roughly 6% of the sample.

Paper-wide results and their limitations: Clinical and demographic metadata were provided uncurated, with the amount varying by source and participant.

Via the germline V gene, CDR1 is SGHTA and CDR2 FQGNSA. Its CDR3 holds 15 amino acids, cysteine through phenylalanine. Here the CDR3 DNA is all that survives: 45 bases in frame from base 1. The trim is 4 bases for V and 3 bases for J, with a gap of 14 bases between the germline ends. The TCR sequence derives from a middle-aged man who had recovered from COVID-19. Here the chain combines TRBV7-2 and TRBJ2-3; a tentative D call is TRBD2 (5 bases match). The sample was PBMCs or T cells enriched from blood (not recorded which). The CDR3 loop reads CASSSRPRGTDTQYF. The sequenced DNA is TGTGCCAGCAGCTCACGACCGCGCGGGACAGATACGCAGTATTTT.